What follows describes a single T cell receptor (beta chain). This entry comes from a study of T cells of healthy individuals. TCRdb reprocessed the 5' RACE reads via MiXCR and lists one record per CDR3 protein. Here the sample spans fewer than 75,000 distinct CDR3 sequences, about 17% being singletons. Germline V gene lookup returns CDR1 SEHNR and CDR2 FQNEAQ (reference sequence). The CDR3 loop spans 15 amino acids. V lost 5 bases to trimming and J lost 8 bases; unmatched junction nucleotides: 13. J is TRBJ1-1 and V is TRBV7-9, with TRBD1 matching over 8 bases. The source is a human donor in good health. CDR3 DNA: TGTGCCAGCAGCCCCCCAGTCAGGGGGCTACCCGAAGCTTTCTTT. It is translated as CASSPPVRGLPEAFF.